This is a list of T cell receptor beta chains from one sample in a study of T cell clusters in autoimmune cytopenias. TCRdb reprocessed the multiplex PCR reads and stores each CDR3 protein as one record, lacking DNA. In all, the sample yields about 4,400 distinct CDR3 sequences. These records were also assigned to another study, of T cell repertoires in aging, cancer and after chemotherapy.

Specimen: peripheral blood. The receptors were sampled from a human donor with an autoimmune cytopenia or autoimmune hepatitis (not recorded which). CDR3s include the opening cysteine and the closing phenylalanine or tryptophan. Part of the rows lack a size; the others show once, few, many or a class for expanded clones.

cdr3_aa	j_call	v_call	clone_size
CASAGTFQPYEQYF	TRBJ2-7	TRBV7-9	-
CASSPTTGPNQPQHF	TRBJ1-5	TRBV6-5	-
CASSRSSGGAEVYEQYF	TRBJ2-7	TRBV6-1	medium-sized
CAIRKQGIGTDTQYF	TRBJ2-3	TRBV10-3	-
CASSMTPRNTIYF	TRBJ1-3	TRBV19	-
CASSFQPYEQYF	TRBJ2-7	TRBV12-3/TRBV12-4	-
CASSPGQAFYGYTF	TRBJ1-2	TRBV7-9	-
CASSYLSSTDTQYF	TRBJ2-3	TRBV6-5	-
CASSSREFNEQFF	TRBJ2-1	TRBV6-5	-
CASSYAQGAPEAFF	TRBJ1-1	TRBV6-5	-
CSVEDLGAQTYNEQFF	TRBJ2-1	TRBV29-1	-
CAISVAGNYEQYF	TRBJ2-7	TRBV10-3	-
CASSPGTSGTDTQYF	TRBJ2-3	TRBV7-6	medium-sized
CASSMTSGVSYNEQFF	TRBJ2-1	TRBV5-1	-
CSVGTGENYGYTF	TRBJ1-2	TRBV29-1	-
CAISEPKGPTANEQFF	TRBJ2-1	TRBV10-3	-
CASSSRQGSSYEQYF	TRBJ2-7	TRBV27	-
CASSLVGLAGSNEQFF	TRBJ2-1	TRBV6-5	-
CASSGRLDTQYF	TRBJ2-3	TRBV6-2/TRBV6-3	medium-sized
CASRIGGGLNQPQHF	TRBJ1-5	TRBV19	-
CAISTSGGHAGELFF	TRBJ2-2	TRBV10-3	-
CSARDMNTGELFF	TRBJ2-2	TRBV20-1	-
CASSIDRELSYEQYF	TRBJ2-7	TRBV19	-
CSVGRSSYNEQFF	TRBJ2-1	TRBV29-1	-
CASSQRGRTDTQYF	TRBJ2-3	TRBV6-5	-
CASDPAGTYDTEAFF	TRBJ1-1	TRBV13	-
CASSRGPSPVNEQFF	TRBJ2-1	TRBV5-1	-
CASSLGDRDNQPQHF	TRBJ1-5	TRBV5-5	-
CATSRPSPLTGARAGNTIYF	TRBJ1-3	TRBV15	-
CASSQRTGGIEKLFF	TRBJ1-4	TRBV5-4	-
CASSLVNTEAFF	TRBJ1-1	TRBV5-6	-
CASSDPVLDEQFF	TRBJ2-1	TRBV6-1	medium-sized
CASSSLLRTGELFF	TRBJ2-2	TRBV6-5	-
CASRTGRSGNTIYF	TRBJ1-3	TRBV11-3	-
CASSESQGSLQYSNQPQHF	TRBJ1-5	TRBV6-2/TRBV6-3	-
CASSDISTAKNIQYF	TRBJ2-4	TRBV19	-
CASSRQGVSYTF	TRBJ1-2	TRBV6-2/TRBV6-3	-
CASSVGWDTQYF	TRBJ2-3	TRBV19	medium-sized
CASSHRGQQFF	TRBJ2-1	TRBV11-3	-
CSVEMRALGNEQFF	TRBJ2-1	TRBV29-1	-
CASSLVLNNEQFF	TRBJ2-1	TRBV5-5	-
CASSLSGGNNQPQHF	TRBJ1-5	TRBV7-9	-
CASSYRQGSETQYF	TRBJ2-5	TRBV6-5	-
CASSLTGGVTGELFF	TRBJ2-2	TRBV6-5	-
CASSLGGGSGGSYNEQFF	TRBJ2-1	TRBV11-3	-
CASSFSGGATDTQYF	TRBJ2-3	TRBV19	-
CAISEVGVSGNTIYF	TRBJ1-3	TRBV10-3	-
CASSLGGQKSNQPQHF	TRBJ1-5	TRBV5-6	-
CATLHMDGLDYGYTF	TRBJ1-2	TRBV19	medium-sized
CASSYSLGQGYEQYF	TRBJ2-7	TRBV6-5	-
CASSLGGGDKNIQYF	TRBJ2-4	TRBV7-2	-
CASMFVGNTIYF	TRBJ1-3	TRBV12-3/TRBV12-4	-